This T cell receptor (beta chain) emerged from a study of T cells after yellow fever vaccination. On the study more broadly: Preparation of the low-cell-number fractions used SMART-Seq v4 Ultra Low Input.

Findings and limits, study-wide: Relatively few clonotypes were ones that appeared in both CD4 and CD8 compartments. High-abundance clonotypes from the bulk population could contaminate FACS-sorted repertoires.

This clonotype was detected a few times. The antigen is unknown. TCRdb called the 5' RACE reads again in MiXCR, with one record for every CDR3 protein. The sample shows more than 90,000 distinct CDR3 sequences, 8.4% of them seen only once. V lost 0 bases and J 3 bases, leaving 9 bases between the germline ends. CDR1 and CDR2 from the germline V gene are MNHEY and SVGAGI. The CDR3 has 14 amino acids. This TCR derives from a man aged 25 to 45 who received the YFV17D yellow fever vaccine. Material: CD8+ T cells sorted from PBMCs, obtained 45 days after the yellow fever booster vaccination. The chain couples TRBV6-5 to TRBJ2-7, with a tentative D call TRBD1 (5 bases). CDR3 in amino acids: CASSYSTQGYEQYF. As DNA, the CDR3 is TGTGCCAGCAGTTACTCCACTCAGGGCTACGAGCAGTACTTC.